This is a list of T cell receptor beta chains from one sample in a study of CDR3 diversity in severe acne. Via MiXCR, TCRdb re-called the PCR reads, giving one row per CDR3 protein. The repertoire holds around 91,000 distinct CDR3 sequences, with 51% as singletons. Sequenced sample: blood. These receptors came from a male donor in good health, without acne. Each CDR3 is given without its conserved first and last residue. Clone size is given for some rows only: seen once, a few or many times, or a class if the clone is expanded.

J	size	length	V	CDR3
TRBJ1-5	-	12	TRBV5-4	ASSGGGSPQPQH
TRBJ1-1	once	15	TRBV29-1	SAARPGRTPLNTEAF
TRBJ2-5	many	11	TRBV6-5	ASIDEGRETQY
TRBJ2-4	many	14	TRBV5-1	ASSPTPLTAKNIQY
TRBJ1-2	-	14	TRBV6-5	ASSYSTRAPVYGYT
TRBJ1-2	many	13	TRBV30	AWWGVRGADYGYT
TRBJ1-5	few	11	TRBV7-6	ASSQGVLGPQH
TRBJ2-7	-	11	TRBV2	ASRKTGAYEQY
TRBJ1-2	few	11	TRBV2	ASSDASRGRYT
TRBJ2-2	many	15	TRBV5-1	ASSLTSGGVGTGELF
TRBJ2-7	-	11	TRBV29-1	SVADRVTYEQY
TRBJ1-5	many	13	TRBV19	ASSAGTGGPRAQH
TRBJ2-1	-	13	TRBV27	ASSRTSGTSNEQF
TRBJ1-6	few	17	TRBV5-1	ASSRPHDGTGSYNSPLH
TRBJ2-7	-	10	TRBV5-6	TSSYYPNEQY
TRBJ2-7	many	12	TRBV20-1	SASRTSGVSEQY
TRBJ2-2	-	13	TRBV9	ASSLDGSFTGELF
TRBJ1-6	many	11	TRBV9	ASSVKDNSPLH
TRBJ2-7	-	13	TRBV7-3	ASSRIAGGIGEQY
TRBJ1-2	-	10	TRBV29-1	SVENSPSGYT
TRBJ1-5	-	11	TRBV7-2	ASSFYQGQPQH
TRBJ2-1	many	14	TRBV9	ASSVGLAGPYNEQF
TRBJ1-2	many	12	TRBV5-1	ASSTDRGYNGYT
TRBJ2-1	many	13	TRBV6-4	ASSDGTSGDNEQF
TRBJ2-7	-	12	TRBV4-1	ASSRGQGKGEQY
TRBJ2-1	-	16	TRBV20-1	SADPGTSGSTSYNEQF
TRBJ1-2	many	12	TRBV5-1	ASSRPGSHYGYT
TRBJ1-3	-	17	TRBV30	AWRPFRLNRGSSGNTIY
TRBJ1-5	once	12	TRBV30	AWSVPPAGQPQH
TRBJ2-7	-	11	TRBV10-2	ASGRGANHEQY
TRBJ2-7	-	13	TRBV10-1	ASSGWRGGPYEQY
TRBJ2-7	-	10	TRBV19	ASSGGEYEQY